The 23 T cell receptor beta chains presented below share a single source sample, sequenced in a study of shared clonotypes between healthy human individuals. TCRdb's copy holds only in-frame clones and misses some; the assay was immunoSEQ multiplex PCR. The sample has some 2.1 million clones, 95% seen once; the top ten hold 0.13%. The sequenced sample consisted of naive CD4+ T cells sorted from blood. Subset noted: CD45RA+ positively selected. Source of these receptors: a man aged 18 to 30 in good health.

This clone was found a few times. Other DNA sequences in this specimen translate into the identical CDR3. The chain carries TRBV6-1 and TRBJ2-7, with D uncertain. The CDR3 spans 10 residues. The ends were cut back, 7 bases at V and 1 base at J, with 2 bases in the middle. The germline V gene encodes CDR1 MNHNS and CDR2 SASEGT. CDR3 sequence reads: CASNSYEQYF. CDR3 bases: TGTGCCAGCAATTCCTACGAGCAGTACTTC.

The DNA of the CDR3 is TGTGCCAGCAGTTTTCTTTGGGCAAATCGAAACACCATATATTTT. This gives the protein CASSFLWANRNTIYF. The gene calls are TRBV28 and TRBJ1-3, with D unresolved. V was shortened by 3 bases and J by 5 bases, with 14 bases between the two germline ends. From germline, CDR1 is MDHEN and CDR2 SYDVKM. This CDR3 spans 15 amino acids. The full variable domain, rest sourced from reference TRBV28 and TRBJ1-3, is DVKVTQSSRYLVKRTGEKVFLECVQDMDHENMFWYRQDPGLGLRLIYFSYDVKMKEKGDIPEGYSVSREKKERFSLILESASTNQTSMYLCASSFLWANRNTIYFGEGSWLTVV.

Details on this clone: At the DNA level, this CDR3 is encoded by other sequences in the same sample as well. CDR3 loop: CASSPRDTGELFF. CDR3 coding DNA: TGCGCCAGCAGCCCGAGGGACACCGGGGAGCTGTTTTTT. V is TRBV5-1 and J is TRBJ2-2, with D perhaps matching TRBD2 (5 bases). V was cut by 4 bases and J by 3 bases, with 7 bases left in between. The CDR3 has 13 residues. Germline values: CDR1 SGHRS, CDR2 YFSETQ.

The chain joins TRBV7-9 to TRBJ2-6; 7 bases match TRBD1. The CDR3 is 15 residues long. The ends lost 7 bases at V and 2 bases at J; junction bases unmatched: 5. Germline CDR1 SEHNR, CDR2 FQNEAQ (reference sequence). The CDR3 coding sequence is TGTGCCAGCAAACTAACAGGGGCTGGGGCCAACGTCCTGACTTTC. This encodes CASKLTGAGANVLTF.

To note about this clone: The same CDR3 arises from other DNA sequences in this sample as well. The chain joins TRBV5-8 to TRBJ1-6; D is unclear. From germline, CDR1 is SGHTS and CDR2 YDEGEE. This CDR3 is built from 15 residues. V was shortened by 4 bases and J by 1 base, with 9 bases between the two germline ends. This chain's CDR3 is CASSLTSSYNSPLHF. CDR3 bases: TGTGCCAGCAGCCTGACATCGTCCTATAATTCACCCCTCCACTTT.

The chain couples TRBV10-1 to TRBJ1-5; D gene uncertain. Germline lookup yields CDR1 WNHNN and CDR2 SYGVQD (reference sequence). Trimming removed 2 bases from V and 0 bases from J, with 11 bases in between. The CDR3 covers 16 residues. This CDR3 is CASSEGRLYSNQPQHF. The CDR3 DNA is TGCGCCAGCAGTGAGGGACGGCTCTATAGCAATCAGCCCCAGCATTTT.

For the CDR3, the DNA is TGTGCCAGCAGTTTATCGTTACCACAGAGAAACTATGGCTACACCTTC. Translation: CASSLSLPQRNYGYTF. This rearrangement joins TRBV28 to TRBJ1-2; D remains unclear. Trimming stripped 1 base from V and 2 bases from J, with 14 bases between. The CDR3 runs 16 residues. Germline CDR1 and CDR2: MDHEN and SYDVKM.

This chain links TRBV29-1 with TRBJ1-1; D ambiguous. Per germline, CDR1 SQVTM and CDR2 ANQGSEA. The CDR3 is made up of 13 amino acids. Trimming took 2 bases from V and 1 from J, leaving 8 bases between them. The CDR3 region has the DNA TGCAGCGTTGAAATGGACCAGAACACTGAAGCTTTCTTT. It translates to CSVEMDQNTEAFF.

This chain connects TRBV6-1 to TRBJ2-7; 7 bases match TRBD1. V lost 6 bases to trimming and J lost 6 bases; unmatched junction nucleotides: 5. This CDR3 has 12 amino acids. Germline V gene lookup returns CDR1 MNHNS and CDR2 SASEGT. This CDR3 reads CASRQGSREQYF. The CDR3 nucleotides are TGTGCCAGCAGACAGGGGAGTCGCGAGCAGTACTTC.

The rearrangement links TRBV5-8 to TRBJ2-5; D not certain. With 2 bases removed from V and 9 bases from J, the gap between germline ends came to 14 bases. Germline values: CDR1 SGHTS, CDR2 YDEGEE. CDR3 length: 13 residues. The CDR3 sequence: CASSLSQFSAQYF. CDR3 DNA: TGTGCCAGCAGCTTATCGCAGTTTTCGGCCCAGTACTTC. Full variable domain (remainder filled in from reference TRBV5-8 and TRBJ2-5): EAGVTQSPTHLIKTRGQQATLRCSPISGHTSVYWYQQALGLGLQFLLWYDEGEERNRGNFPPRFSGRQFPNYSSELNVNALELEDSALYLCASSLSQFSAQYFGPGTRLLVL.

This chain links TRBV13 with TRBJ2-1, with TRBD2 matching 10 bases. Germline loops: CDR1 PRHDT, CDR2 FYEKMQ (reference sequence). The junction had 1 base not matched to a gene; V was cut back by 4 bases and J by 4 bases. There are 14 residues in the CDR3. This CDR3 is CASSWTSGYNEQFF. CDR3 bases: TGTGCCAGCAGCTGGACTAGCGGTTACAATGAGCAGTTCTTC.

The chain employs TRBV13 and TRBJ2-3; weak D call: TRBD2 (5 bases). The CDR3 loop spans 15 amino acids. The V gene lost 3 bases and the J gene lost 4 bases, with 14 bases spanning the gap. Germline CDR1 is PRHDT and CDR2 is FYEKMQ (reference sequence). The CDR3 loop is CASSFEGLRADTQYF. The CDR3 DNA sequence: TGTGCCAGCAGCTTCGAGGGCCTACGCGCAGATACGCAGTATTTT.

This rearrangement joins TRBV10-3 to TRBJ2-3, with 8 nucleotides matching TRBD2. The CDR3 is 14 amino acids. Germline V gives CDR1 ENHRY, CDR2 SYGVKD. V shed 10 bases, J shed 3 bases, and the junction held 9 bases outside the gene matches. CDR3 amino acids: CATKEGGGTDTQYF. The CDR3 DNA sequence: TGTGCCACCAAGGAAGGCGGGGGGACAGATACGCAGTATTTT.

The chain links TRBV7-9 to TRBJ2-7; the match to TRBD1 covers 9 bases. The length of the CDR3 is 15 residues. Trimming at V came to 3 bases and at J to 5 bases, leaving 8 bases not matched to a gene. The germline V gene encodes CDR1 SEHNR and CDR2 FQNEAQ (reference sequence). The CDR3 bases are TGTGCCAGCAGCTTCTTCGGGACAGGGAACCACGAGCAGTACTTC. Translated: CASSFFGTGNHEQYF.

The V and J genes are TRBV4-3 and TRBJ2-2; possibly TRBD2 for D (5 bases). This CDR3 has 14 residues. Trimming pared 0 bases from V and 7 bases from J, leaving 9 bases between. CDR1 and CDR2 from the germline V gene are LGHNA and YSLEER. CDR3 residues: CASSQDLGSGELFF. The CDR3 nucleotides are TGCGCCAGCAGCCAAGATCTTGGGAGCGGGGAGCTGTTTTTT.

The rearrangement links TRBV7-3 to TRBJ1-4; 8 bases fit TRBD1. The CDR3 totals 18 residues. Germline CDR1 SGHTA, CDR2 FQGTGA. The J segment lost 8 bases and the V segment lost 4 bases, leaving 18 bases of the junction unmatched. The CDR3 loop is CASSSDYYRTGREEKLFF. Written as DNA, the CDR3 is TGTGCCAGCAGCTCCGACTACTACCGGACAGGGCGGGAAGAAAAACTGTTTTTT.

This chain joins TRBV6-1 and TRBJ1-4, with TRBD1 as a possible D gene (5 bases). CDR1 is MNHNS and CDR2 is SASEGT in the germline V gene. Trimming left V 5 bases short and J 8 bases short, with 12 bases between. CDR3 length: 13 amino acids. For the CDR3, the DNA is TGTGCCAGCAGTCAGGGAGGTCGGGAAAAACTGTTTTTT. This sequence encodes CASSQGGREKLFF.

V and J are TRBV19 and TRBJ1-4; the match to TRBD1 covers 10 bases. The CDR3 contains 14 residues. Germline-derived CDR1 and CDR2 are LNHDA and SQIVND (reference sequence). The V segment lost 5 bases and the J segment 5 bases; nucleotides outside the gene matches: 2. This CDR3 is CASSRDRGNEKLFF. CDR3 sequence (DNA): TGTGCCAGTAGTCGGGACAGGGGAAATGAAAAACTGTTTTTT.

This rearrangement joins TRBV15 to TRBJ1-2, with TRBD1 matching 9 bases. Germline loops: CDR1 LNHNV, CDR2 YYDKDF (reference sequence). The CDR3 spans 13 residues. After removal of 3 bases from V and 7 bases from J, the junction contained 3 bases not matched to a gene. The CDR3 region is CATSREDRGGYTF. CDR3 sequence (DNA): TGTGCCACCAGCAGGGAGGACAGGGGTGGCTACACCTTC.

V usage is TRBV29-1 and J usage is TRBJ1-2, with D perhaps TRBD1 (5 bases). The germline V and J ends were trimmed by 4 bases and 4 bases, with 16 bases remaining between them. This CDR3 region has 14 residues. Germline V lookup: CDR1 SQVTM, CDR2 ANQGSEA. The CDR3 DNA follows: TGCAGCGTTGGACCGGGGGGGAAGGGCTATGGCTACACCTTC. Translating it yields CSVGPGGKGYGYTF.

A note on this clone: At one boundary the junction diverges from the germline segment, which might be a read error. The gene calls are TRBV7-7 and TRBJ2-1; TRBD2 is a possible D gene (5 bases). The CDR3 is made up of 15 amino acids. From germline, CDR1 is SSHAT and CDR2 FNYEAQ (reference sequence). This CDR3 is CASSLGPGSYNEQFF. CDR3 sequence (DNA): TGTGCTAGCAGCTTGGGTCCGGGGTCCTACAATGAGCAGTTCTTC. The complete variable domain, with remaining parts taken from reference TRBV7-7 and TRBJ2-1, reads GAGVSQSPRYKVTKRGQDVTLRCDPISSHATLYWYQQALGQGPEFLTYFNYEAQPDKSGLPSDRFSAERPEGSISTLTIQRTEQRDSAMYRCASSLGPGSYNEQFFGPGTRLTVL.

This clone was seen just once. This rearrangement joins TRBV7-2 to TRBJ2-1; no reliable D call. Trimming took off 2 bases at V and 6 bases at J, with 17 bases between the two ends. In germline, CDR1 is SGHTA, CDR2 FQGNSA. This CDR3 spans 16 amino acids. CDR3 DNA sequence: TGTGCCAGCAGCTTAAACCCCACGGGCTTATCCAATGAGCAGTTCTTC. Its translation: CASSLNPTGLSNEQFF.

This clone was seen a single time. This chain uses TRBV28 with TRBJ2-7; TRBD1 agrees at 7 bases. Trimming at V came to 10 bases and at J to 3 bases, leaving 12 bases not matched to a gene. CDR3 size: 14 residues. Germline-derived CDR1 and CDR2 are MDHEN and SYDVKM. DNA of the CDR3: TGTGCCACGCACAAAGGGGGCCGTAACTACGAGCAGTACTTC. Translating gives CATHKGGRNYEQYF.